These T cell receptor beta chains were read from a single sample in a study of technical replicates of blood from a handful of donors. Data came from immunoSEQ multiplex PCR; TCRdb stores just in-frame clones and leaves some out. This sample has approximately 79,000 clones, with approximately 97% found just once. The sequenced sample was T cells isolated from PBMCs. All receptors come from a human donor in good health. Both conserved end residues are part of each CDR3. Each record gives: D gene, J gene, CDR3 length, clone size, V gene, CDR3 DNA, CDR3 protein. The D gene is left open where the match is weak. Some rows have no size entry. The others give once, few or many, or a class for an expanded clone.

. | TRBJ2-3 | 16 | once | TRBV5-5 | TGTGCCAGCAGCTTGATACCAGTCAGGAGCACAGATACGCAGTATTTT | CASSLIPVRSTDTQYF
. | TRBJ1-1 | 14 | few | TRBV5-1 | TGCGCCAGCAGCTTGGGTGGGGCAGGCACTGAAGCTTTCTTT | CASSLGGAGTEAFF
TRBD1 | TRBJ2-7 | 16 | . | TRBV7-9 | TGTGCCAGCAGCGCCCTGGGACAGGGGGGCACCTACGAGCAGTACTTC | CASSALGQGGTYEQYF
. | TRBJ2-2 | 15 | . | TRBV27 | TGTGCCAGCAGACAGACGTCTACGAACACCGGGGAGCTGTTTTTT | CASRQTSTNTGELFF
. | TRBJ1-2 | 12 | . | TRBV6-1 | TGTGCCAGCAGTGAACAGGTCTCTGGCTACACCTTC | CASSEQVSGYTF
TRBD2 | TRBJ2-7 | 15 | . | TRBV11-2 | TGTGCCAGCAGCACCGGGACTAGCGTCTCCTACGAGCAGTACTTC | CASSTGTSVSYEQYF
TRBD1 | TRBJ1-5 | 20 | . | TRBV4-1 | TGCGCCAGCAGCCAAAACCCACTCGGGACAGGGCTATATAGCAATCAGCCCCAGCATTTT | CASSQNPLGTGLYSNQPQHF
TRBD1 | TRBJ1-5 | 15 | . | TRBV19 | TGTGCCAGTAGTATGGTGGCAGGGGGCGATCAGCCCCAGCATTTT | CASSMVAGGDQPQHF
. | TRBJ1-2 | 11 | . | TRBV30 | TGTGCCTGGAGTAATATCTATGGCTACACCTTC | CAWSNIYGYTF
TRBD2 | TRBJ2-7 | 22 | . | TRBV13 | TGTGCCAGCAGCTTACCCCGAACTAGCGGGAGCCTCCGGGACGCACCTGCCTACGAGCAGTACTTC | CASSLPRTSGSLRDAPAYEQYF
. | TRBJ1-5 | 16 | once | TRBV6-1 | TGTGCCAGCAGTGAACGGGGGTACTATGAGGATCAGCCCCAGCATTTT | CASSERGYYEDQPQHF
. | TRBJ1-4 | 15 | . | TRBV6-1 | TGTGCCAGCAGTGGAAAATCAGCAGGAAATGAAAAACTGTTTTTT | CASSGKSAGNEKLFF
. | TRBJ1-3 | 16 | . | TRBV7-5 | TGTGTCAGAAGCTCGCCGGACGGGGAAGTTGGAAACACCATATATTTT | CVRSSPDGEVGNTIYF
. | TRBJ1-3 | 16 | . | TRBV7-6 | TGTGCCAGCAGCCCGGGACTCGCGGCCTCTGGAAACACCATATATTTT | CASSPGLAASGNTIYF